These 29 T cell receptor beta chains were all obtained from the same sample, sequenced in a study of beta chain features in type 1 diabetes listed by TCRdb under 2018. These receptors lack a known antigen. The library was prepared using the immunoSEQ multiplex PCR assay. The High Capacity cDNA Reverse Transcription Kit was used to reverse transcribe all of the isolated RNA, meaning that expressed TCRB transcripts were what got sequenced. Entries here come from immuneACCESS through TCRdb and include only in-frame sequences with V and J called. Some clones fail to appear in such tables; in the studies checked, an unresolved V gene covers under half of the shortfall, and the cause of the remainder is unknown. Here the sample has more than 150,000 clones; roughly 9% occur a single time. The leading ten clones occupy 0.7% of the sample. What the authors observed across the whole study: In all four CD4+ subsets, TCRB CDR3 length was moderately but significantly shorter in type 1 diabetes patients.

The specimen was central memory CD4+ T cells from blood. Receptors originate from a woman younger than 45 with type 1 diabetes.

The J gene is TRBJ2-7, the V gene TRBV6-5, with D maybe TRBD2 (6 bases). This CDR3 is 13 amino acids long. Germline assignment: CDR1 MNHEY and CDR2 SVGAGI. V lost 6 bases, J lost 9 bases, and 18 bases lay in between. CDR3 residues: CASSPGTLLGQYF. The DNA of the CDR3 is TGTGCCAGCAGCCCAGGGACTCTCCTCGGGCAGTACTTC.

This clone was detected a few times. The CDR3 region is CASRMEVQETQYF. Written as DNA, the CDR3 is TGTGCCAGCAGGATGGAGGTCCAAGAGACCCAGTACTTC. The chain recombines TRBV7-9 with TRBJ2-5, with a tentative D call TRBD2 (5 bases). The CDR3 length is 13 residues. Germline values: CDR1 SEHNR, CDR2 FQNEAQ (reference sequence). Trimming pared 6 bases from V and 1 base from J, leaving 9 bases between.

The CDR3 is CASSPLIAGGNEQFF. Written as DNA, the CDR3 is TGTGCCAGCTCACCATTGATAGCGGGAGGCAATGAGCAGTTCTTC. The J gene is TRBJ2-1, the V gene TRBV18; 10 bases match TRBD2. Germline lookup yields CDR1 KGHSH and CDR2 LQKENI. V gave up 2 bases and J gave up 6 bases; unmatched junction bases: 4. CDR3 size: 15 residues. The full variable domain, with the rest looked up from reference TRBV18 and TRBJ2-1, is NAGVMQNPRHLVRRRGQEARLRCSPMKGHSHVYWYRQLPEEGLKFMVYLQKENIIDESGMPKERFSAEFPKEGPSILRIQQVVRGDSAAYFCASSPLIAGGNEQFFGPGTRLTVL.

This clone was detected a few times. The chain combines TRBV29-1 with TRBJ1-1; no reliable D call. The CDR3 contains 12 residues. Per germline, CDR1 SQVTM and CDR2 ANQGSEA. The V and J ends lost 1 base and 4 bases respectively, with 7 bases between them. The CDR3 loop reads CSVEVQTTEAFF. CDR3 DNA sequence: TGCAGCGTTGAAGTACAGACCACTGAAGCTTTCTTT.

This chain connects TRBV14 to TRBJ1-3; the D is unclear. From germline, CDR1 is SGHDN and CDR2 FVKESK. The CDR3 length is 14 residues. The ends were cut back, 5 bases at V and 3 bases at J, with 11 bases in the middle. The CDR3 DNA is TGTGCCAGCAGCGTACGAGGCTTTGGAAACACCATATATTTT. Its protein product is CASSVRGFGNTIYF.

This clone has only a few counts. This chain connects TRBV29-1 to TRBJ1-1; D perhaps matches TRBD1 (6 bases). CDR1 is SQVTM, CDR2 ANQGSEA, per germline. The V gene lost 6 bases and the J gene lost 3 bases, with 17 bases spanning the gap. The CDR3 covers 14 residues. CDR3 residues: CSVVIRGFDTEAFF. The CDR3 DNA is TGCAGCGTCGTGATCAGGGGATTCGACACTGAAGCTTTCTTT. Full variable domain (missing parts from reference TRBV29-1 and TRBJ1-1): SAVISQKPSRDICQRGTSLTIQCQVDSQVTMMFWYRQQPGQSLTLIATANQGSEATYESGFVIDKFPISRPNLTFSTLTVSNMSPEDSSIYLCSVVIRGFDTEAFFGQGTRLTVV.

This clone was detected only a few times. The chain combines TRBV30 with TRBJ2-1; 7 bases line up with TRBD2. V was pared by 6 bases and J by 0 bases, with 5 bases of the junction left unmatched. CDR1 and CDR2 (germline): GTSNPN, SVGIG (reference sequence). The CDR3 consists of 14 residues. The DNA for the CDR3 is TGTGCCTGTCAGCGGGGAAGCTCCTACAATGAGCAGTTCTTC. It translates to CACQRGSSYNEQFF.

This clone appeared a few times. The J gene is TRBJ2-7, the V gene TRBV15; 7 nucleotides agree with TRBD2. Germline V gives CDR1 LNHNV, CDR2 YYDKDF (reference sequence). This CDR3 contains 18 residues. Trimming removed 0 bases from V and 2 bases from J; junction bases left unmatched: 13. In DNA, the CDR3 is TGTGCCACCAGCAGAGAACGCCCAATTAGCGGGTTCGCCTACGAGCAGTACTTC. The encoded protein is CATSRERPISGFAYEQYF.

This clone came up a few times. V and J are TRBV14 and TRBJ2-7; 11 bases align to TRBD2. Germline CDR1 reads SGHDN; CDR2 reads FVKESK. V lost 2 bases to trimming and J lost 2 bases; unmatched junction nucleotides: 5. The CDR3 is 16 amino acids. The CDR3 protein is CASSQRTSGFTYEQYF. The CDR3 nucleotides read TGTGCCAGCAGCCAAAGGACTAGCGGGTTTACCTACGAGCAGTACTTC.

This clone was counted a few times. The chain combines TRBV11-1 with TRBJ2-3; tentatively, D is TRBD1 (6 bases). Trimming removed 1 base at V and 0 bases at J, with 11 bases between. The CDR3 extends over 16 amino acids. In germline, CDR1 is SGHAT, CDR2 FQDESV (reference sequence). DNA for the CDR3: TGTGCCAGCAGCTTAGAATCGGGACATAGCACAGATACGCAGTATTTT. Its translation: CASSLESGHSTDTQYF.

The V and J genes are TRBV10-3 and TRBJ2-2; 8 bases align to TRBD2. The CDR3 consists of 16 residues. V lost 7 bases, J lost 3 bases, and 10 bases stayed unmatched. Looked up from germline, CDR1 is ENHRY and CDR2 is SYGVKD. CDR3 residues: CAINRREEADTGELFF. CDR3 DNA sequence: TGTGCCATCAATCGGCGGGAGGAAGCGGACACCGGGGAGCTGTTTTTT.

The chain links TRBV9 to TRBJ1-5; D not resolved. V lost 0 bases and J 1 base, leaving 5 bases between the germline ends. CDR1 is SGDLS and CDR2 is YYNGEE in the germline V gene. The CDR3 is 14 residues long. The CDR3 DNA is TGTGCCAGCAGCGTAGGACTGAGCAATCAGCCCCAGCATTTT. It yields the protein CASSVGLSNQPQHF.

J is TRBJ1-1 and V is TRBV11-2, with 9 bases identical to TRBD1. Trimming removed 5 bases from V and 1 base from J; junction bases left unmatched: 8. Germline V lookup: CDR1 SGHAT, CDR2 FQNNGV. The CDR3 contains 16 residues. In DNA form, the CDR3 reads TGTGCCAGCAGCGCTTGGACAGGGGAGTGGAACACTGAAGCTTTCTTT. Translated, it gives CASSAWTGEWNTEAFF. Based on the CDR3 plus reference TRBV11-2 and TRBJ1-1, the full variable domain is EAGVAQSPRYKIIEKRQSVAFWCNPISGHATLYWYQQILGQGPKLLIQFQNNGVVDDSQLPKDRFSAERLKGVDSTLKIQPAKLEDSAVYLCASSAWTGEWNTEAFFGQGTRLTVV.

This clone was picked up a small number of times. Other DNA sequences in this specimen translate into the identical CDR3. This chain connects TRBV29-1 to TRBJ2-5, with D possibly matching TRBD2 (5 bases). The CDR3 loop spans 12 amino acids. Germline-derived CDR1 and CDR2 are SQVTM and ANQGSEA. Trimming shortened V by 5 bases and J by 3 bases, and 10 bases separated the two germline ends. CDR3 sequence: CSVRTGKETQYF. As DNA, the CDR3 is TGCAGCGTTCGGACTGGAAAAGAGACCCAGTACTTC. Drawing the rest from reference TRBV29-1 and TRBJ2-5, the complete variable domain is SAVISQKPSRDICQRGTSLTIQCQVDSQVTMMFWYRQQPGQSLTLIATANQGSEATYESGFVIDKFPISRPNLTFSTLTVSNMSPEDSSIYLCSVRTGKETQYFGPGTRLLVL.

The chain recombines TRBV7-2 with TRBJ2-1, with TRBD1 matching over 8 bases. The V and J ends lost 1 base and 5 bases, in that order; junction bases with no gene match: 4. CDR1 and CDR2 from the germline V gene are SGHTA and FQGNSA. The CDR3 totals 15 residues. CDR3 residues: CASSLVWDRNNEQFF. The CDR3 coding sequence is TGTGCCAGCAGCTTAGTATGGGACAGGAACAATGAGCAGTTCTTC. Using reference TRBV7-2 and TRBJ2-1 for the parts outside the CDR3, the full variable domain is GAGVSQSPSNKVTEKGKDVELRCDPISGHTALYWYRQSLGQGLEFLIYFQGNSAPDKSGLPSDRFSAERTGGSVSTLTIQRTQQEDSAVYLCASSLVWDRNNEQFFGPGTRLTVL.

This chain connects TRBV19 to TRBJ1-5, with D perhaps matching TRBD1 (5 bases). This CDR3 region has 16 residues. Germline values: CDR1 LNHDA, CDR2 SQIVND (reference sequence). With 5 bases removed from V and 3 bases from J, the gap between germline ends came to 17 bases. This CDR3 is CASSSSFGGSNQPQHF. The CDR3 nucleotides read TGTGCCAGTAGTTCCTCGTTTGGGGGGTCCAATCAGCCCCAGCATTTT.

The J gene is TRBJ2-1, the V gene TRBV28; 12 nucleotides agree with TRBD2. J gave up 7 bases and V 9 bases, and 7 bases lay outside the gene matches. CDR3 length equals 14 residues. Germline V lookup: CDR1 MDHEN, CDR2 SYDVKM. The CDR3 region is CASHSSGRGNEQFF. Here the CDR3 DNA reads TGTGCCAGTCATTCTAGCGGGAGGGGGAATGAGCAGTTCTTC.

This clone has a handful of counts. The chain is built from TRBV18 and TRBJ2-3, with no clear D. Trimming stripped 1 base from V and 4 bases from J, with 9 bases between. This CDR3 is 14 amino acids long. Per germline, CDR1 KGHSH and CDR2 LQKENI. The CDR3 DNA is TGTGCCAGCTCACCACGACAAAACGCAGATACGCAGTATTTT. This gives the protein CASSPRQNADTQYF.

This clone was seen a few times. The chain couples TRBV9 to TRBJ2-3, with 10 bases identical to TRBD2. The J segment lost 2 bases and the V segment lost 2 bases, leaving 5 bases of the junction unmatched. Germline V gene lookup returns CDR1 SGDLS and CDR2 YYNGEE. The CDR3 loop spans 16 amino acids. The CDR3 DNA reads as TGTGCCAGCAGCGTCGCCAGCGGGAGGGCCACAGATACGCAGTATTTT. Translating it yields CASSVASGRATDTQYF.

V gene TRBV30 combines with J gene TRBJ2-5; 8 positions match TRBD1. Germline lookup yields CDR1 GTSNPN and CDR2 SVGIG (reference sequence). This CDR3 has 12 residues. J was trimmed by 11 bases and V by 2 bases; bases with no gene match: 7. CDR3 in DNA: TGTGCCTGGAGTCTGGGACAGGCGGTGCAGTACTTC. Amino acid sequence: CAWSLGQAVQYF.

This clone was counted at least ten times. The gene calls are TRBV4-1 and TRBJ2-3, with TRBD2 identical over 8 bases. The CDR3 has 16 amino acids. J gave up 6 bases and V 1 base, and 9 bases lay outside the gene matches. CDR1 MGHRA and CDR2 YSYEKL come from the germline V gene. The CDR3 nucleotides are TGCGCCAGCAGCCAAGTCTCTCTAGCGGGTTACGATACGCAGTATTTT. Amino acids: CASSQVSLAGYDTQYF.

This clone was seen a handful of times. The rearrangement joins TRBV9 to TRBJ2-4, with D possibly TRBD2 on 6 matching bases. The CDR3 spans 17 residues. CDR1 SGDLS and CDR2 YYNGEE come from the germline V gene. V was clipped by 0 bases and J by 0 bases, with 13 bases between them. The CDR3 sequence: CASSVGGSGLAKNIQYF. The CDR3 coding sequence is TGTGCCAGCAGCGTAGGTGGGAGCGGGCTAGCCAAAAACATTCAGTACTTC.

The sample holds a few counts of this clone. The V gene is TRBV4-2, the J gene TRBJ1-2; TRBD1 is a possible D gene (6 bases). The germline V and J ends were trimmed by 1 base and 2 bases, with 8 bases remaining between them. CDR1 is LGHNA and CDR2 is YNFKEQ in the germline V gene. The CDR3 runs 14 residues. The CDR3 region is CASSQATGNYGYTF. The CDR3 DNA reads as TGTGCCAGCAGCCAAGCTACAGGGAACTATGGCTACACCTTC.

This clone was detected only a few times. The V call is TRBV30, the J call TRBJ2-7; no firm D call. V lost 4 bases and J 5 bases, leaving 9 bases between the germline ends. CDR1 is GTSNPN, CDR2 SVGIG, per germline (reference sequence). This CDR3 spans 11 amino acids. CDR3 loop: CAWNAGNEQYF. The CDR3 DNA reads TGTGCCTGGAATGCAGGAAACGAGCAGTACTTC.

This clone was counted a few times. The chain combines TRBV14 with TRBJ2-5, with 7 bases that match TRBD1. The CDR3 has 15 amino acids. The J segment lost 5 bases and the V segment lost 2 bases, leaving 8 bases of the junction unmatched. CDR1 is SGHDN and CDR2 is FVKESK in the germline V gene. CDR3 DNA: TGTGCCAGCAGCCAACCCACGACAGGGCTCGAGACCCAGTACTTC. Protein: CASSQPTTGLETQYF.

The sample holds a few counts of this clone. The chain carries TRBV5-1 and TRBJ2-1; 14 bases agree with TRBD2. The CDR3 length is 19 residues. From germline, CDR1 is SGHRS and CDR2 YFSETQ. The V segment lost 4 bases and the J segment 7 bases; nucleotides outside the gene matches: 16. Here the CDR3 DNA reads TGCGCCAGCAGCGTAGGGCCTCCGGGACTAGCGGGAGCCCTGAATGAGCAGTTCTTC. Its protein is CASSVGPPGLAGALNEQFF. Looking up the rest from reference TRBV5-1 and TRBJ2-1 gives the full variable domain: KAGVTQTPRYLIKTRGQQVTLSCSPISGHRSVSWYQQTPGQGLQFLFEYFSETQRNKGNFPGRFSGRQFSNSRSEMNVSTLELGDSALYLCASSVGPPGLAGALNEQFFGPGTRLTVL.

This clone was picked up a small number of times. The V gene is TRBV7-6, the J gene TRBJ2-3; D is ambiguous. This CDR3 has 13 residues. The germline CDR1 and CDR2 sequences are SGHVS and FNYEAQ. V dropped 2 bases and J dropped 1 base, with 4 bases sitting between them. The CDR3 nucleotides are TGTGCCAGCAGCTTACAGGGCACAGATACGCAGTATTTT. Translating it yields CASSLQGTDTQYF.

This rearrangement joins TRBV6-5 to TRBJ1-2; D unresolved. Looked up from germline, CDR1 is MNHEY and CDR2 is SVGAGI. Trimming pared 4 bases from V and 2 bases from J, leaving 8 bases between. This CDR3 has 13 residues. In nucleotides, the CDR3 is TGTGCCAGCAGTTTCCATAGCAACTATGGCTACACCTTC. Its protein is CASSFHSNYGYTF.

In DNA, the CDR3 is TGTGCCAGCAGTTGGAGCGGGAGGAACCACGAGCAGTACTTC. Protein: CASSWSGRNHEQYF. This chain joins TRBV27 and TRBJ2-7; 9 bases map to TRBD2. Germline V gene lookup returns CDR1 MNHEY and CDR2 SMNVEV (reference sequence). CDR3 size: 14 residues. Trimming cost V 4 bases and J 5 bases; bases outside gene matches: 6.